A single sample gave rise to the 20 T cell receptor beta chains below, sequenced in a study of esophageal squamous cell carcinoma under preoperative chemotherapy. MiXCR, applied by TCRdb to the PCR reads, yields one record per CDR3 protein. The sample has 15,000 or so distinct CDR3 sequences; 48% are singletons. Documented time point: before preoperative PTX-NDP chemotherapy. Collection of the sample occurred from a patient given preoperative chemotherapy. These receptors were taken from a human donor with esophageal squamous cell carcinoma. The donor label of this sample is uncertain.

This chain links TRBV19 with TRBJ2-2; TRBD2 agrees at 7 bases. CDR3 length: 15 residues. J gave up 4 bases and V 4 bases, and 6 bases lay outside the gene matches. In germline, CDR1 is LNHDA, CDR2 SQIVND (reference sequence). CDR3 DNA: TGTGCCAGTAGTACGATAGCGGGTGGCACCGGGGAGCTGTTTTTT. Translation gives CASSTIAGGTGELFF.

The rearrangement joins TRBV6-1 to TRBJ2-1; TRBD2 aligns across 7 bases. Trimming took 6 bases from V and 0 from J; bases not matched to a gene: 14. CDR1 is MNHNS, CDR2 SASEGT, per germline. This CDR3 has 18 residues. The CDR3 DNA sequence: TGTGCCAGCAGCTCTACCCTGGCGGGAGCGGGCTCCTACAATGAGCAGTTCTTC. It codes for CASSSTLAGAGSYNEQFF.

In its sample, this clonotype was seen many times. The J gene is TRBJ2-2, the V gene TRBV10-1; the match to TRBD1 covers 7 bases. V gave up 6 bases and J gave up 4 bases; unmatched junction bases: 11. Germline loops: CDR1 WNHNN, CDR2 SYGVQD (reference sequence). The CDR3 is 16 amino acids. The CDR3 DNA is TGCGCCAGCAGCATGACAGGGCCCCGGGGCACCGGGGAGCTGTTTTTT. As protein: CASSMTGPRGTGELFF.

V is TRBV11-1 and J is TRBJ2-5; 8 bases line up with TRBD1. The J call may be in error: the DNA end matches TRBJ2-7 better. CDR1 is SGHAT, CDR2 FQDESV, per germline (reference sequence). This CDR3 comprises 15 residues. The CDR3 sequence: CASSSSRDRPYEQYF. In nucleotides, the CDR3 is TGTGCCAGCAGCTCGAGCCGGGACAGGCCCTACGAGCAGTACTTC.

The J gene is TRBJ2-1, the V gene TRBV12-3 or TRBV12-4; TRBD2 matches at 9 bases. Trimming took 2 bases from V and 5 from J; bases not matched to a gene: 10. CDR3 length equals 17 residues. CDR3 region: CASSLLFAGGPDNEQFF. CDR3 DNA: TGTGCCAGCAGTTTACTTTTTGCGGGAGGGCCCGACAATGAGCAGTTCTTC.

A note on this clonotype: A read error may explain this, as a much larger clone is one base away. The rearrangement links TRBV7-9 to TRBJ2-4; D is unclear. Germline values: CDR1 SEHNR, CDR2 FQNEAQ (reference sequence). CDR3 length: 15 residues. The V end lost 6 bases, the J end lost 2 bases, and 14 bases lay between the germline ends. CDR3 in DNA: TGTGCCAGCAGGCCCGCGGCGGTAACCAAAAACATTCAGTACTTC. The encoded protein is CASRPAAVTKNIQYF.

This chain joins TRBV27 and TRBJ2-1; D unresolved. The germline gives CDR1 MNHEY, CDR2 SMNVEV (reference sequence). Between the trimmed V and J ends, which lost 6 bases and 0 bases, there was a span of 9 bases. This CDR3 is 14 amino acids long. CDR3 in amino acids: CASRAGPSYNEQFF. The CDR3 DNA follows: TGTGCCAGCAGGGCAGGCCCCTCCTACAATGAGCAGTTCTTC.

This clonotype came up a few times. This chain links TRBV6-1 with TRBJ2-5, with 7 nucleotides matching TRBD2. V was clipped by 10 bases and J by 4 bases; unmatched bases: 12. The CDR3 covers 14 residues. Germline values: CDR1 MNHNS, CDR2 SASEGT. The CDR3 region has the DNA TGTGCCATCGGGGGGTCGGCCTTCGGAGAGACCCAGTACTTC. Its protein is CAIGGSAFGETQYF.

The sample holds a few counts of this clonotype. This rearrangement joins TRBV12-3 or TRBV12-4 to TRBJ2-1; tentative D call: TRBD1 (6 bases). Trimming pared 1 base from V and 10 bases from J, leaving 14 bases between. There are 14 residues in the CDR3. The CDR3 region is CASSLGRGPIEQFF. In DNA, the CDR3 is TGTGCCAGCAGTTTAGGCAGGGGTCCCATCGAGCAGTTCTTC.

The chain employs TRBV6-2 or TRBV6-3 and TRBJ2-1; TRBD2 aligns across 7 bases. This CDR3 comprises 15 residues. Germline V gene lookup returns CDR1 MNHEY and CDR2 SVGEGT. The V gene end was trimmed by 0 bases and the J gene end by 15 bases; junction bases not matched to a gene: 14. CDR3 amino acids: CASSYSMHPREGWFF. The CDR3 DNA reads as TGTGCCAGCAGTTACTCGATGCACCCTAGGGAGGGTTGGTTCTTC.

A note on this clonotype: It may be a read error: a sequence one base away is much more abundant. The conserved closing phenylalanine or tryptophan is absent in this CDR3, likely reflecting a read error. The chain employs TRBV7-8 and TRBJ2-5, with a possible D match to TRBD2 (5 bases). The end of the DNA aligns better with TRBJ2-7, so the J call may be wrong. This CDR3 is built from 17 residues. Germline V gene sequence: CDR1 SGHVS, CDR2 FQNEAQ. The CDR3 DNA reads as TGTGCCAGCAGCTTAGCGGAGGCTAGGCGAGCTGCCTACGAGCAGTACTGC. As protein: CASSLAEARRAAYEQYC.

In this sample, this clonotype turned up a few times. The chain employs TRBV11-3 and TRBJ2-5; D call uncertain. The tail of the sequence fits TRBJ2-7 better, so the J call may be wrong. Germline V CDR1 and CDR2: SGHNT, YENEEA. The CDR3 sequence is 14 residues long. In DNA, the CDR3 is TGTGCCAGCAGCTTAGGGTCAGCCACCTACGAGCAGTACTTC. Protein sequence: CASSLGSATYEQYF.

This clonotype was observed a few times. The chain carries TRBV5-5 and TRBJ2-2; 9 nucleotides match TRBD2. Germline V gene sequence: CDR1 SGHKS, CDR2 YYEKEE (reference sequence). J gave up 5 bases and V 3 bases, and 8 bases lay outside the gene matches. This CDR3 region has 16 residues. The CDR3 is CASSSFSGRGTGELFF. CDR3 DNA: TGTGCCAGCAGCTCGTTTAGCGGGAGAGGGACCGGGGAGCTGTTTTTT.

The chain employs TRBV7-2 and TRBJ2-1; D remains ambiguous. The V gene lost 0 bases and the J gene lost 10 bases, with 13 bases spanning the gap. In germline, CDR1 is SGHTA, CDR2 FQGNSA. CDR3 length equals 14 residues. The CDR3 sequence is CASSLAAGKDEQFF. The CDR3 nucleotides are TGTGCCAGCAGCTTAGCTGCTGGGAAGGACGAGCAGTTCTTC.

By share, this clonotype counts as medium-sized. The chain employs TRBV6-1 and TRBJ2-1, with a weak D call TRBD2 (6 bases). The germline V gene encodes CDR1 MNHNS and CDR2 SASEGT. This CDR3 has 15 residues. V lost 3 bases and J 7 bases, leaving 16 bases between the germline ends. Here the CDR3 reads CASSEVRTTTNEQFF. DNA of the CDR3: TGTGCCAGCAGTGAGGTCAGGACTACTACAAATGAGCAGTTCTTC.

The chain uses TRBV11-3 and TRBJ2-3; possibly TRBD1 or TRBD2 for D (5 bases each). The germline gives CDR1 SGHNT, CDR2 YENEEA. The CDR3 totals 14 residues. The ends were cut back, 6 bases at V and 1 base at J, with 11 bases in the middle. The CDR3 DNA follows: TGTGCCAGCAGACCTTGGGACGGCACAGATACGCAGTATTTT. Amino acid sequence: CASRPWDGTDTQYF.

This clonotype was observed many times. This chain links TRBV7-8 with TRBJ2-1, with 11 positions matching TRBD2. Germline V gene lookup returns CDR1 SGHVS and CDR2 FQNEAQ. Trimming cost V 5 bases and J 7 bases; bases outside gene matches: 10. There are 16 residues in the CDR3. CDR3 in amino acids: CASSPLLAGAGNEQFF. CDR3 coding DNA: TGTGCCAGCAGCCCCCTACTAGCGGGGGCAGGGAATGAGCAGTTCTTC.

The rearrangement uses TRBV18 and TRBJ2-7; D remains unclear. The ends were cut back, 1 base at V and 0 bases at J, with 7 bases in the middle. The length of the CDR3 is 14 residues. Germline lookup yields CDR1 KGHSH and CDR2 LQKENI. CDR3 DNA sequence: TGTGCCAGCTCACCACAGGCTACCTCCTACGAGCAGTACTTC. It is translated as CASSPQATSYEQYF.

In its sample, this clonotype was seen a few times. The V call is TRBV7-8, the J call TRBJ2-1, with TRBD2 matching 11 bases. Germline lookup yields CDR1 SGHVS and CDR2 FQNEAQ. V lost 2 bases and J lost 5; bases outside the gene matches: 8. The CDR3 length is 17 residues. Here the CDR3 reads CASSLLTSGGLNNEQFF. CDR3 nucleotides: TGTGCCAGCAGCTTATTAACTAGCGGGGGCCTTAACAATGAGCAGTTCTTC.

This clonotype was counted only a few times. The J gene is TRBJ2-2, the V gene TRBV10-3, with D unclear. The CDR3 extends over 14 amino acids. V was shortened by 5 bases and J by 1 base, with 8 bases between the two germline ends. Germline V gives CDR1 ENHRY, CDR2 SYGVKD. The CDR3 sequence is CAISPQWNTGELFF. The CDR3 DNA reads as TGTGCCATCAGTCCCCAGTGGAACACCGGGGAGCTGTTTTTT.